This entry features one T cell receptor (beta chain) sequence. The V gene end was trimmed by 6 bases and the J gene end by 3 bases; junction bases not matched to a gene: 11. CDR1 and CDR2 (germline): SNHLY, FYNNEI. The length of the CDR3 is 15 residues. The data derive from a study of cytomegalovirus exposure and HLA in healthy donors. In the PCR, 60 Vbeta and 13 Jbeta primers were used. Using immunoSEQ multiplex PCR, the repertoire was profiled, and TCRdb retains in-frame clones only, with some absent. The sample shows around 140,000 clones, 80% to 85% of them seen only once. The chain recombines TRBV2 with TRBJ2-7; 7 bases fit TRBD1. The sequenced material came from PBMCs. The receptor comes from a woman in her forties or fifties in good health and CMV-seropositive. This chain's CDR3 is CASRAYGTASYEQYF. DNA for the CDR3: TGTGCCAGCAGGGCGTATGGGACAGCAAGCTACGAGCAGTACTTC.